The clone carrying this TCR beta chain was seen once. J was trimmed by 2 bases and V by 4 bases; bases with no gene match: 6. The CDR3 length is 15 residues. Looked up from germline, CDR1 is SGHRS and CDR2 is YFSETQ. Per the study methods: Estimation of nucleated cell counts was performed using reference gene primer amplification. Assay: immunoSEQ multiplex PCR; the TCRdb copy retains only in-frame clones and omits some. The V and J calls and clone size come from that table; D and trimming were worked out from the DNA. The table has approximately 90,000 clones, about 86% seen once. This sample stems from a study of blood T cell repertoires in COVID-19. Study-wide context: Sample material is recorded as cDNA or gDNA derived from T cells, B-cell-depleted T cells, or PBMCs.

The genes are TRBV5-1 and TRBJ2-3, with 8 positions matching TRBD2. This sequence was found in a man in his fifties or sixties with acute or convalescent COVID-19. Source material: peripheral blood. CDR3: CASSGAGALTDTQYF. CDR3 bases: TGCGCCAGCAGCGGAGCGGGGGCCCTCACAGATACGCAGTATTTT.